This T cell receptor beta chain derives from a study of blood T cell repertoires in COVID-19. At the level of the study: Sites in the United States, Italy and Spain provided acute and convalescent COVID-19 samples.

Germline CDR1 reads KGHDR; CDR2 reads SFDVKD. The CDR3 runs to 15 residues. Trimming pared 6 bases from V and 4 bases from J, leaving 15 bases between. In the authors' methods: Cell counts per sample came from amplifying reference gene primers. Assay used: immunoSEQ multiplex PCR; TCRdb lists only in-frame clones, some missing. The DNA was the basis for D and trimming; V, J and clone size are from that table. Of roughly 200,000 clones listed, 86% were seen once; the top ten hold around 4.5%. This chain uses TRBV24-1 with TRBJ1-5, with D possibly TRBD1 on 6 matching bases. The TCR originated in a woman aged 25 to 39 who had been exposed to COVID-19. Sequencing input: PBMCs or T cells enriched from blood (not recorded which). The CDR3 coding sequence is TGTGCCACCAGTCCTCGAACAGGGTCTAATCAGCCCCAGCATTTT. Protein sequence: CATSPRTGSNQPQHF.